This TCR beta chain was captured by sequencing in a study of patients and donors after allogeneic stem cell transplantation. The germline gives CDR1 SGHRS, CDR2 YFSETQ. The CDR3 is 15 residues long. V lost 0 bases and J 3 bases, leaving 13 bases between the germline ends. MiXCR, run by TCRdb on the RT-PCR reads, gives a single entry per CDR3 protein. The sample has about 160,000 distinct CDR3 sequences; approximately 28% are singletons. The sequenced sample was blood, either unsorted or a sorted T cell fraction (not recorded which). This receptor was taken from a human donor who was either an allogeneic HSCT recipient or a stem cell or donor lymphocyte infusion donor (not recorded which). It is not recorded whose cells these are; they may come from a transplant donor. V is TRBV5-1 and J is TRBJ2-7; maybe TRBD2 (5 bases). CDR3 DNA sequence: TGCGCCAGCAGCTTGGACGCGGGTTCTTACTACGAGCAGTACTTC. This translates into CASSLDAGSYYEQYF.